The 14 T cell receptor beta chains reported below all come from one sample, sequenced in a study of T cells in Graves' hyperthyroidism and ophthalmopathy. The investigators amplified TCR beta CDR3 regions from RNA transcripts. HTBI primers were employed in a first-round RT-PCR of the TCR CDR3. One entry per CDR3 protein, called by TCRdb with MiXCR from the multiplex PCR reads. This table holds about 270,000 distinct CDR3 sequences, under 30% found once. Source material: blood. These receptors originate from a man aged 40-49 years with Graves' hyperthyroidism that later progressed to Graves' ophthalmopathy.

The sample holds many counts of this clonotype. The gene calls are TRBV11-2 and TRBJ1-3, with 8 bases lining up with TRBD1. Germline loops: CDR1 SGHAT, CDR2 FQNNGV. CDR3 length: 15 residues. V was clipped by 7 bases and J by 1 base; unmatched bases: 6. The CDR3 DNA follows: TGTGCCAGCAAGGGACAGGCGCGGTCTGGAAACACCATATATTTT. It is translated as CASKGQARSGNTIYF. The variable domain in full, with the rest retrieved from reference TRBV11-2 and TRBJ1-3, is EAGVAQSPRYKIIEKRQSVAFWCNPISGHATLYWYQQILGQGPKLLIQFQNNGVVDDSQLPKDRFSAERLKGVDSTLKIQPAKLEDSAVYLCASKGQARSGNTIYFGEGSWLTVV.

This clonotype is medium-sized in the sample. This rearrangement joins TRBV7-8 to TRBJ1-1; possible D gene TRBD1, 6 bases. V lost 1 base and J 1 base, leaving 10 bases between the germline ends. Looked up from germline, CDR1 is SGHVS and CDR2 is FQNEAQ. The CDR3 extends over 15 amino acids. The CDR3 spells CASSLVGQRNTEAFF. The DNA for the CDR3 is TGTGCCAGCAGCTTAGTTGGACAGCGGAACACTGAAGCTTTCTTT.

This clonotype occurred many times. The chain links TRBV12-3 or TRBV12-4 to TRBJ2-7; D tentatively fits TRBD1 or TRBD2 (5 bases each). V lost 3 bases to trimming and J lost 2 bases, with 11 bases between them. The CDR3 runs to 14 residues. The CDR3 is CASSFDGGTYEQYF. The CDR3 DNA reads TGTGCCAGCAGTTTTGATGGGGGAACCTACGAGCAGTACTTC.

This clonotype was observed a few times. The chain links TRBV28 to TRBJ1-2; D not certain. CDR3 length: 18 amino acids. Trimming pared 5 bases from V and 0 bases from J, leaving 22 bases between. Germline values: CDR1 MDHEN, CDR2 SYDVKM. CDR3 residues: CASSKPRHLHRSNYGYTF. The CDR3 region has the DNA TGTGCCAGCAGTAAACCAAGACACCTACACCGCTCTAACTATGGCTACACCTTC.

The J gene is TRBJ1-1, the V gene TRBV5-1, with D possibly matching TRBD1 (5 bases). This CDR3 contains 14 residues. Germline V gene lookup returns CDR1 SGHRS and CDR2 YFSETQ. Trimming pared 5 bases from V and 0 bases from J, leaving 11 bases between. The CDR3 DNA follows: TGCGCCAGCAGTGGGGGAGCGATGAACACTGAAGCTTTCTTT. It codes for CASSGGAMNTEAFF. Full variable domain (outside the CDR3, taken from reference TRBV5-1 and TRBJ1-1): KAGVTQTPRYLIKTRGQQVTLSCSPISGHRSVSWYQQTPGQGLQFLFEYFSETQRNKGNFPGRFSGRQFSNSRSEMNVSTLELGDSALYLCASSGGAMNTEAFFGQGTRLTVV.

This clonotype was seen only a few times. V usage is TRBV6-2 or TRBV6-3 and J usage is TRBJ2-4; perhaps TRBD2 as D (5 bases). Trimming cost V 6 bases and J 2 bases, with 20 bases left between them. The germline CDR1 and CDR2 sequences are MNHEY and SVGEGT. The CDR3 is made up of 17 amino acids. In nucleotides, the CDR3 is TGTGCCAGCAGAGCGCTAGCCAAAACGTCGTCCAAAAACATTCAGTACTTC. Translating gives CASRALAKTSSKNIQYF.

This clonotype was counted at least ten times. The CDR3 is CAWRLAGGLEQYF. CDR3 bases: TGTGCCTGGAGACTAGCGGGAGGTCTGGAGCAGTACTTC. The chain combines TRBV30 with TRBJ2-7; 12 bases align to TRBD2. With 3 bases clipped from V and 7 bases from J, the junction kept 4 bases outside the gene matches. Germline V gene lookup returns CDR1 GTSNPN and CDR2 SVGIG (reference sequence). This CDR3 has 13 residues.

This clonotype was seen at least ten times. The gene calls are TRBV5-1 and TRBJ1-1, with 7 bases aligning to TRBD1. The CDR3 is 13 residues long. V shed 5 bases, J shed 3 bases, and the junction held 4 bases outside the gene matches. Germline CDR1 reads SGHRS; CDR2 reads YFSETQ. The CDR3 coding sequence is TGCGCCAGCAGAAAGGGGGCGGACACTGAAGCTTTCTTT. Translation gives CASRKGADTEAFF.

J is TRBJ2-7 and V is TRBV11-2; 9 nucleotides align to TRBD2. V shed 5 bases, J shed 6 bases, and the junction held 14 bases outside the gene matches. Germline values: CDR1 SGHAT, CDR2 FQNNGV. This CDR3 has 16 amino acids. The CDR3 protein is CASSLLGGGRALEQYF. DNA of the CDR3: TGTGCCAGCAGCCTCCTCGGCGGCGGGAGGGCTCTCGAGCAGTACTTC.

This chain joins TRBV11-2 and TRBJ2-2, with 9 bases fitting TRBD2. The length of the CDR3 is 20 residues. The V segment lost 0 bases and the J segment 0 bases; nucleotides outside the gene matches: 11. The V gene's germline CDR1 is SGHAT and CDR2 FQNNGV. The chain's CDR3 is CASSLDVRRASGTNTGELFF. CDR3 sequence (DNA): TGTGCCAGCAGCTTAGATGTTAGAAGGGCTAGCGGGACGAACACCGGGGAGCTGTTTTTT.

This clonotype was recorded at least ten times. The genes are TRBV2 and TRBJ2-2, with a weak D call TRBD1 (6 bases). In germline, CDR1 is SNHLY, CDR2 FYNNEI. V was trimmed by 7 bases and J by 3 bases, leaving 12 bases between them. CDR3 size: 14 residues. CDR3 DNA sequence: TGTGCCAGCAACCGGGACACTTACACCGGGGAGCTGTTTTTT. Translated, it gives CASNRDTYTGELFF.

The V call is TRBV29-1, the J call TRBJ2-3, with D unclear. This CDR3 spans 11 amino acids. Trimming took 6 bases from V and 3 from J, leaving 7 bases between them. Germline V gives CDR1 SQVTM, CDR2 ANQGSEA. The CDR3 DNA follows: TGCAGCGTCGAATTTACAGATACGCAGTATTTT. Translating it yields CSVEFTDTQYF.

This clonotype was picked up a small number of times. CDR3 residues: CASSPLGAANTEAFF. As DNA, the CDR3 is TGTGCCAGCAGCCCGTTGGGGGCGGCGAACACTGAAGCTTTCTTT. This rearrangement joins TRBV12-3 or TRBV12-4 to TRBJ1-1; D is perhaps TRBD1 (6 bases). The CDR3 runs 15 residues. V lost 6 bases and J lost 1, with 15 bases in between.

This clonotype is judged medium-sized. CDR3 bases: TGTGCCAGCAGGCGCGCCGGGACAGGGGGACTCTATGGCTACACCTTC. It codes for CASRRAGTGGLYGYTF. J is TRBJ1-2 and V is TRBV12-3 or TRBV12-4; TRBD1 matches 11 bases. The V segment lost 6 bases and the J segment 4 bases; nucleotides outside the gene matches: 10. The CDR3 extends over 16 amino acids.